This T cell receptor (beta chain) was found in a study of Graves' ophthalmopathy and Graves' hyperthyroidism. Findings of the study overall: As the model predicted ophthalmopathy progression, it achieved a sensitivity of less than 71% and a specificity of 72% to 80%.

RNA transcripts were the template, and TCR beta CDR3 regions were amplified from them. The library came from an HTBI-primed first-round RT-PCR and a second-round multiplex PCR. TCRdb re-analysed the multiplex PCR reads in MiXCR, keeping a single row per CDR3 protein. The sample yields more than 1,000,000 distinct CDR3 sequences, about 38% seen once. This clonotype was detected many times. Its antigen is currently unknown. This CDR3 has 14 amino acids. Germline CDR1 MGHDK, CDR2 SYGVNS. The V and J ends lost 3 bases and 4 bases respectively, with 12 bases between them. The TCR comes from an adult man with Graves' hyperthyroidism. The chain joins TRBV25-1 to TRBJ1-1; a possible D gene is TRBD1 (5 bases). What was sequenced was peripheral blood or thyroid tissue (not recorded which). This chain's CDR3 is CASSEGTYRTEAFF. CDR3 DNA sequence: TGTGCCAGCAGTGAGGGGACGTATCGCACTGAAGCTTTCTTT.